This TCR beta chain appears in the sequencing data of a study of blood T cell repertoires in COVID-19 (dated by TCRdb to about 2020). For the wider study: Collaborator samples came from the United States, Italy and Spain and covered acute and convalescent phases of COVID-19. The prospective study material was composed of cDNA or gDNA derived from T cells, B-cell-depleted T cells, or PBMCs. Subjects who had been exposed to COVID-19, were actively infected with it, or had recovered from it provided the deeply sampled blood TCRbeta repertoires that made up the dataset. The repertoires were released in a freely available public database meant as a resource for research on the immune response to SARS-CoV-2. Samples came from the ongoing ImmuneRACE study (first 160 participants) plus 1,254 subjects from 6 global collaborators. The sample metadata nearly always contained a de-identified subject ID, COVID-19 status, age in years and sex. Where HLA class I and class II types were available, the types were taken from metadata supplied by the sample provider, not from assay-based typing.

TCRbeta CDR3 regions were amplified from genomic DNA by means of the immunoSEQ Assay, a bias-controlled multiplex PCR. The original pipeline was this. The number of nucleated cells in each sample was estimated by amplification of reference gene primers within the assay. To quantify the absolute abundance of each unique TCRbeta CDR3 rearrangement, sequence reads were collapsed and filtered. Productive Simpson clonality was computed per sample as the square root of Simpson's diversity index over productive rearrangements. TCRdb obtained this table from immuneACCESS and retained in-frame rearrangements with V and J assigned. These tables miss some clones; where compared with another copy, unresolved V genes account for less than half of the shortfall, and the remainder is unexplained. V, J and clone size are taken as reported in that table, and D and trimming were inferred from the DNA itself. The sample table holds more than 100,000 clones, of which less than 90% were seen once. The ten largest clones take up around 13% of the sample.

V loses 2 bases, J loses 7 bases, and the germline ends lie 17 bases apart. Per the germline V gene, KGHSY is the CDR1 and FQNENV is the CDR2. The CDR3 spans 16 residues, from the cysteine through the phenylalanine. This entry keeps only the CDR3 DNA: 48 bases, framed from base 1. About this clone itself: Its cognate antigen has yet to be identified. No much larger clonotype is one base removed from it; base qualities were not supplied.

What the work shows at the level of the full study, not this receptor alone: The quantity of clinical and demographic metadata differed by source and by participant and was supplied without curation.

Another Seattle source contributed samples from volunteer blood donors who had recovered from COVID-19. Each collaborating institution followed its own protocols to collect whole blood in K2EDTA tubes. For TCRbeta analysis, collaborators shipped samples in one of three forms: frozen whole blood, isolated PBMCs, or DNA extracted from either of those sample types. The receptor was isolated from a woman between 25 and 40 years old who had recovered from COVID-19. The chain uses TRBV16 and TRBJ2-2, with a tentative D gene TRBD1 over 5 matching bases. Sequencing was carried out using peripheral blood. The CDR3 reads as follows: CASSQQARGFGGELFF. The DNA reads as follows: TGTGCCAGCAGCCAACAGGCTAGGGGTTTCGGCGGGGAGCTGTTTTTT.